Listed below are T cell receptor beta chains from one sample, sequenced in a study of T cells in Graves' hyperthyroidism and ophthalmopathy. TCRdb re-called the multiplex PCR reads with MiXCR, one entry per CDR3 protein. The sample lists around 720,000 distinct CDR3 sequences; about 35% were seen once. Sequencing was carried out using blood. Source of these receptors: a woman aged 40-49 years with Graves' hyperthyroidism. Both conserved end residues are part of each CDR3. Fields, in order: J gene, D gene, V gene, clone size, CDR3 DNA, CDR3 protein. D genes are given only for firm matches. Where a row states a size, it is once, few, many or the class of an expanded clone; other rows omit it.

TRBJ1-1	.	TRBV7-2	many	TGTGCCAGCAGCAAACAGGAGAACACTGAAGCTTTCTTT	CASSKQENTEAFF
TRBJ1-6	.	TRBV4-3	many	TGCGCCAGCAGCCAAGTACATTCACCCCTCCACTTT	CASSQVHSPLHF
TRBJ2-6	.	TRBV7-9	many	TGTGCCAGCAGCTTAGGGAAGAGGGGTCCTGGGGCCAACGTCCTGACTTTC	CASSLGKRGPGANVLTF
TRBJ2-5	.	TRBV15	.	TGTGCCACCAGCAGCTTGATGGGACGGGAGGAGACCCAGTACTTC	CATSSLMGREETQYF
TRBJ1-5	.	TRBV20-1	many	TGCAGTGCTCCCGGGGAGGGTAATCAGCCCCAGCATTTT	CSAPGEGNQPQHF
TRBJ2-5	TRBD2	TRBV7-9	many	TGTGCCAGCAGCCCGACTAGCGGGGGGGCGGTCCAGTACTTC	CASSPTSGGAVQYF
TRBJ1-6	.	TRBV14	many	TGTGCCAGCAGCCAAGATGCCCCCTGGGCCCTCCACTTT	CASSQDAPWALHF
TRBJ2-5	TRBD1	TRBV5-4	.	TGTGCCAGCAGCTTGGGGGGACAGGGGTACGAGACCCAGTACTTC	CASSLGGQGYETQYF
TRBJ1-2	.	TRBV20-1	many	TGCAGTGCTAGTCCCTGGGATGGCTACACCTTC	CSASPWDGYTF
TRBJ2-2	.	TRBV10-3	few	TGTGCCATCAGTGAGTCGCATCAAGGTGGGGAGCTGTTTTTT	CAISESHQGGELFF
TRBJ2-7	.	TRBV7-2	many	TGTGCCAGCAGCCCCCGTATAGTCGCCCACGAGCAGTACTTC	CASSPRIVAHEQYF
TRBJ2-7	.	TRBV29-1	.	TGCAGCGTTGACGGCCATAAGGGAGAGCAGTACTTC	CSVDGHKGEQYF
TRBJ2-7	.	TRBV7-2	once	TGTGCCAGCAGCTGGACAAACGAGCTGTACTTC	CASSWTNELYF
TRBJ1-1	.	TRBV4-3	.	TGCGCCAGCAGCCAAGACTGGCAGGGGAGCACTGAAGCTTTCTTT	CASSQDWQGSTEAFF
TRBJ1-2	.	TRBV7-2	many	TGTGCCAGCAGCTTAGCTGGGAAGGAGTTAGGCTACACCTTC	CASSLAGKELGYTF
TRBJ2-7	.	TRBV5-6	few	TGTGCCAGCAGCCACGACAGGAACTACGAGCAGTACTTC	CASSHDRNYEQYF
TRBJ1-6	.	TRBV5-8	many	TGTGCCAGCAGTTGGGACAATTCACCCCTCCACTTT	CASSWDNSPLHF
TRBJ1-4	TRBD1	TRBV6-1	.	TGTGCCAGCAGGATGACAGGGGAGGGTGAAAAACTGTTTTTT	CASRMTGEGEKLFF
TRBJ1-1	.	TRBV7-2	.	TGTGCCAGCAGCCCCCGGGGGACGGATACTGAAGCTTTCTTT	CASSPRGTDTEAFF
TRBJ1-4	.	TRBV4-2	few	TGTGCCAGCAGCTTGGCAACCACTCGGGAAAAACTGTTTTTT	CASSLATTREKLFF
TRBJ1-2	TRBD1	TRBV9	.	TGTGCCAGCAGCGTGGCAGGGACAGGGGGCAACGGCTACACCTTC	CASSVAGTGGNGYTF
TRBJ2-6	.	TRBV9	many	TGTGCCAGCAGCCCGAGGGACGGACCCTCTGGGGCCAACGTCCTGACTTTC	CASSPRDGPSGANVLTF
TRBJ1-2	TRBD1	TRBV7-9	.	TGTGCCAGCACTACAGGGGGTGGGGGCGGTTCGGATGGCTACACCTTC	CASTTGGGGGSDGYTF
TRBJ1-2	TRBD1	TRBV12-3/TRBV12-4	.	TGTGCCAGCAGTCCGGACAGGGGGCATGGCTACACCTTC	CASSPDRGHGYTF
TRBJ2-1	TRBD2	TRBV7-2	few	TGTGCCAGCAGCTTGTTTGCGGGGGGGGCCCGGGAGCAGTTCTTC	CASSLFAGGAREQFF
TRBJ1-1	.	TRBV6-2/TRBV6-3	few	TGTGCCAGCACCTTTAGGAGACACACTGAAGCTTTCTTT	CASTFRRHTEAFF
TRBJ1-1	.	TRBV12-3/TRBV12-4	.	TGTGCCAGCAGTTTATCGGGTATTGTGGTGAACACTGAAGCTTTCTTT	CASSLSGIVVNTEAFF
TRBJ1-6	.	TRBV11-1	.	TGTGCCAGCAGTCTTTGGGGGGGGGAAGATAATTCACCCCTCCACTTT	CASSLWGGEDNSPLHF
TRBJ1-6	.	TRBV7-8	many	TGTGCCAGCAGCTTAGCGCTTCACAGACGGGATAATTCACCCCTCCACTTT	CASSLALHRRDNSPLHF
TRBJ2-6	TRBD1	TRBV13	few	TGTGCCAGCAGCTTGTCTCCAACAGGGGTAGTTACTGGGGCCAACGTCCTGACTTTC	CASSLSPTGVVTGANVLTF
TRBJ2-7	TRBD1	TRBV10-3	.	TGTGCCATCAGTTACCGACAGGGGAACGAGCAGTACTTC	CAISYRQGNEQYF
TRBJ1-2	.	TRBV4-3	many	TGCGCCAGCAGCCAGCGTACAGGGTCCTATGGCTACACCTTC	CASSQRTGSYGYTF
TRBJ2-2	.	TRBV7-6	many	TGTGCCAGCAGCTTCCCAGGGGCGAACACCGGGGAGCTGTTTTTT	CASSFPGANTGELFF
TRBJ1-3	TRBD1	TRBV7-2	.	TGTGCCAGCAGCGCCTCCGGGACAGGGGTCCGAAACACCATATATTTT	CASSASGTGVRNTIYF
TRBJ2-7	TRBD2	TRBV12-3/TRBV12-4	few	TGTGCCAGCGATACTAGCGGGAGCTCCTACGAGCAGTACTTC	CASDTSGSSYEQYF
TRBJ1-6	.	TRBV12-3/TRBV12-4	many	TGTGCCAGCAGTCCCCCGGCAGGGCTGAATTCACCCCTCCACTTT	CASSPPAGLNSPLHF
TRBJ2-7	TRBD1	TRBV6-5	many	TGTGCCAGCAGTTACACGGGACAGGCAACCTACGAGCAGTACTTC	CASSYTGQATYEQYF
TRBJ1-2	TRBD1	TRBV5-4	many	TGTGCCAGCAGAAAGGACAGGGGGTATGGCTACACCTTC	CASRKDRGYGYTF
TRBJ1-1	TRBD1	TRBV6-1	.	TGTGCCAGCAGGGGGGAGGGGGCGGCTTGGAACACTGAAGCTTTCTTT	CASRGEGAAWNTEAFF
TRBJ2-2	TRBD2	TRBV11-1	few	TGTGCCAGCAGCTTAGCGACTAGCGGGGTCACCGGGGAGCTGTTTTTT	CASSLATSGVTGELFF
TRBJ1-1	TRBD1	TRBV12-3/TRBV12-4	.	TGTGCCAGCTCGCCGCGACAGGGAGAAACTGAAGCTTTCTTT	CASSPRQGETEAFF
TRBJ2-5	TRBD2	TRBV2	many	TGTGCCAGTGAGCGGGAGGGGCAAGAGACCCAGTACTTC	CASEREGQETQYF
TRBJ2-1	.	TRBV29-1	.	TGCAGCGTTCAACAGACCAAGAGGGACAATGAGCAGTTCTTC	CSVQQTKRDNEQFF
TRBJ1-1	.	TRBV19	many	TGTGCCAGTAGTATCGAGGTCTACACTGAAGCTTTCTTT	CASSIEVYTEAFF
TRBJ2-7	TRBD1	TRBV7-2	many	TGTGCCAGCAGCTTAGCGCCTGACAGGGGCGAGCAGTACTTC	CASSLAPDRGEQYF
TRBJ1-2	.	TRBV20-1	many	TGCAGTGCTAGAAGGGGGGAAGGGGACTATGGCTACACCTTC	CSARRGEGDYGYTF
TRBJ2-5	TRBD2	TRBV20-1	many	TGCAGTGCTAGAGGGATAGCGGGAGGGCCAGGAGAGACCCAGTACTTC	CSARGIAGGPGETQYF
TRBJ1-2	.	TRBV6-5	few	TGTGCCAGCAGTGAGATGGTGGGGGGCTACACCTTC	CASSEMVGGYTF
TRBJ2-5	.	TRBV6-2/TRBV6-3	few	TGTGCCAGCAGTTTCCCGACAGGCCTTCCATACTTC	CASSFPTGLPYF
TRBJ1-2	.	TRBV7-9	.	TGTGCCAGCAGCCACCGGGACACAGAGGGCTACACCTTC	CASSHRDTEGYTF
TRBJ1-4	.	TRBV4-3	.	TGCGCCAGCAGCCAAACTCTGCACGGTGAAAAACTGTTTTTT	CASSQTLHGEKLFF
TRBJ1-1	.	TRBV4-3	many	TGCGCCAGCACGCCGCAGATGAACACTGAAGCTTTCTTT	CASTPQMNTEAFF
TRBJ2-1	TRBD1	TRBV20-1	.	TGCAGTGCTAGTGGGACAGGCCAATACAATGAGCAGTTCTTC	CSASGTGQYNEQFF
TRBJ1-1	.	TRBV6-6	.	TGTGCCAGCAGTCAGACAGGTCCGGCCACTGAAGCTTTCTTT	CASSQTGPATEAFF
TRBJ1-2	.	TRBV9	few	TGTGCCAGCAGCCAGTACCGCTTTCAAGCCTTC	CASSQYRFQAF
TRBJ2-5	.	TRBV5-1	many	TGCGCCAGCTACGTCAACAGGGCGGAGACCCAGTACTTC	CASYVNRAETQYF
TRBJ2-2	.	TRBV19	many	TGTGCCAGTAGTATAGATTACAGTGCCGGGGAGCTGTTTTTT	CASSIDYSAGELFF
TRBJ1-3	.	TRBV29-1	.	TGCAGCGTTGAAGTTTGGCAAGACTCTGGAAACACCATATATTTT	CSVEVWQDSGNTIYF
TRBJ2-2	TRBD1	TRBV28	few	TGTGCCAGCAGTTTCCGGGACAGGTACACCGGGGAGCTGTTTTTT	CASSFRDRYTGELFF